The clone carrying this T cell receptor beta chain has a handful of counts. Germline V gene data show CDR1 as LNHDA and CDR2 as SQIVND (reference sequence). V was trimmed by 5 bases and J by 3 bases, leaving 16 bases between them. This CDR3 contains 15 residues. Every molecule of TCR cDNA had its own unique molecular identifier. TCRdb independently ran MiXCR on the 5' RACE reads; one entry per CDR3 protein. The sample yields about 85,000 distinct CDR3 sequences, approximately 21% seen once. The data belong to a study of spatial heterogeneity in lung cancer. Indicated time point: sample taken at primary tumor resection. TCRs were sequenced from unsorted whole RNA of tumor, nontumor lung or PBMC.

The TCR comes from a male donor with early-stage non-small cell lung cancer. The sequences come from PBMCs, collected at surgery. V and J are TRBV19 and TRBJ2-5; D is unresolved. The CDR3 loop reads CASSGVAISEETQYF. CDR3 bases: TGTGCCAGTAGTGGGGTCGCTATCTCGGAAGAGACCCAGTACTTC.